Below are 6 T cell receptor beta chains sequenced from a single sample in a study of T-cell memory formation after mild COVID-19. Using its own MiXCR run on the 5' RACE reads, TCRdb lists one record per CDR3 protein. Of some 320,000 distinct CDR3 sequences in the sample, around 15% were seen once. The sample was PBMCs or a T cell subset sorted from them (not recorded which). The receptors come from a man aged 18 to 30 who had mild COVID-19 (a few samples of this study predate the infection). Cell type and time point are not known.

The chain carries TRBV6-2 or TRBV6-3 and TRBJ1-5; 7 bases are a match to TRBD1. V was clipped by 0 bases and J by 1 base; unmatched bases: 6. CDR3 length: 17 residues. Germline CDR1 reads MNHEY; CDR2 reads SVGEGT. This chain's CDR3 is CASSYSRRGGSNQPQHF. CDR3 sequence (DNA): TGTGCCAGCAGTTACTCGAGGCGAGGGGGCAGCAATCAGCCCCAGCATTTT.

The gene calls are TRBV2 and TRBJ1-6; D not certain. This CDR3 is built from 15 residues. CDR1 and CDR2 (germline): SNHLY, FYNNEI. Trimming shortened V by 6 bases and J by 7 bases, and 16 bases separated the two germline ends. The CDR3 spells CASRGGGVLNSPLHF. CDR3 in DNA: TGTGCCAGCAGGGGCGGTGGCGTTTTAAATTCACCCCTCCACTTT.

This clonotype was picked up many times. CDR3: CASSYPTGRGAFF. As DNA, the CDR3 is TGTGCCAGCAGTTACCCGACCGGGAGGGGAGCTTTCTTT. This sequence joins TRBV6-6 and TRBJ1-1, with D perhaps matching TRBD1 (5 bases). CDR3 length: 13 residues. V shed 2 bases and J shed 10 bases, with 14 bases lying between them. The germline CDR1 and CDR2 sequences are MNHNY and SVGAGI (reference sequence).

The sample holds a few counts of this clonotype. V and J are TRBV2 and TRBJ2-3; either TRBD1 or TRBD2 may fit D (6 bases each). The length of the CDR3 is 16 residues. Trimming pared 4 bases from V and 0 bases from J, leaving 14 bases between. CDR1 and CDR2 (germline): SNHLY, FYNNEI. The CDR3 region has the DNA TGTGCCAGCAGTGGGGGGGCAAGCCTGAGCACAGATACGCAGTATTTT. It encodes CASSGGASLSTDTQYF.

This clonotype was seen a handful of times. The rearrangement uses TRBV6-6 and TRBJ2-5; TRBD1 aligns across 8 bases. The CDR3 loop spans 14 amino acids. The germline V gene encodes CDR1 MNHNY and CDR2 SVGAGI (reference sequence). J lost 9 bases, V lost 7 bases, and 13 bases had no gene match. CDR3 residues: CASTGQGRTGAQYF. CDR3 nucleotide sequence: TGTGCCAGCACTGGACAGGGTCGTACAGGGGCCCAGTACTTC.

The V gene is TRBV5-1, the J gene TRBJ2-1; 11 bases agree with TRBD1. V lost 4 bases, J lost 8 bases, and 2 bases stayed unmatched. The CDR3 length is 13 residues. Germline values: CDR1 SGHRS, CDR2 YFSETQ. The chain's CDR3 is CASSGDRGYEQFF. DNA of the CDR3: TGCGCCAGCAGCGGGGACAGGGGGTATGAGCAGTTCTTC.